This T cell receptor beta chain was profiled in a study of blood T cell repertoires in COVID-19. In germline, CDR1 is MDHEN, CDR2 SYDVKM. Trimming removed 1 base at V and 4 bases at J, with 10 bases between. The length of the CDR3 is 14 residues. Repertoires were generated with immunoSEQ multiplex PCR, while TCRdb's copy carries only in-frame clones and drops some. This sample has just over 300,000 clones; around 91% occur once, and the top ten carry 3.5% to 4.5%. Participants, about 18 to 90 years old, spanned around 25 US areas. Cohort allocation depended upon clinical history that participants reported.

V and J are TRBV28 and TRBJ1-1; D not certain. Sequenced sample: PBMCs or T cells enriched from blood (not recorded which). This clonotype was sampled from a woman aged 18-30 years with acute COVID-19. CDR3 loop: CASSLLRVGTEAFF. CDR3 nucleotide sequence: TGTGCCAGCAGTTTATTGAGGGTTGGCACTGAAGCTTTCTTT.